A selection of T cell receptor beta chains follows, all from one sample in a study of lymphopenia after photon versus proton radiotherapy. Data came from immunoSEQ multiplex PCR; TCRdb stores just in-frame clones and leaves some out. In the table there are 45,000 to 65,000 clones, roughly nine tenths of which are singletons. Sequencing was performed on peripheral blood, taken from a patient treated with photon-based radiotherapy. The origin of the receptors is a woman in her forties with cholangiocarcinoma. CDR3s include the opening cysteine and the closing phenylalanine or tryptophan. The order of the fields is clone size, J gene, V gene, D gene, CDR3 protein, CDR3 DNA. The D gene is left open where the match is weak. Rows give clone size only sometimes, using once, few, many, or a class for an expanded clone.

>few|TRBJ1-2|TRBV28|-
CASSSTGATGYTF
TGTGCCAGCAGTTCTACAGGAGCCACTGGCTACACCTTC
>-|TRBJ1-1|TRBV6-1|-
CASSERERLKAFF
TGTGCCAGCAGTGAAAGAGAGAGACTGAAAGCTTTCTTT
>-|TRBJ2-5|TRBV7-2|-
CASSYIGGARETQYF
TGTGCCAGCAGCTACATTGGGGGGGCGCGGGAGACCCAGTACTTC
>-|TRBJ2-1|TRBV30|-
CAWDAYGGNEQFF
TGTGCCTGGGACGCCTACGGTGGCAATGAGCAGTTCTTC
>-|TRBJ1-5|TRBV9|TRBD1
CASSVGTGGNQPQHF
TGTGCCAGCAGCGTAGGGACAGGAGGCAATCAGCCCCAGCATTTT
>once|TRBJ1-2|TRBV18|-
CASSPSGSGYGYTF
TGTGCCAGCTCACCATCTGGGTCTGGCTATGGCTACACCTTC
>-|TRBJ1-5|TRBV9|-
CASSPDGASNQPQHF
TGTGCCAGCAGCCCAGACGGGGCGAGCAATCAGCCCCAGCATTTT
>once|TRBJ2-4|TRBV27|-
CASSWNALAKNIQYF
TGTGCCAGCAGTTGGAATGCGCTAGCCAAAAACATTCAGTACTTC
>-|TRBJ2-2|TRBV28|TRBD1
CASSLGFFAGGGRRKNTGELFF
TGTGCCAGCAGTTTGGGCTTCTTTGCAGGGGGCGGGCGGAGAAAGAACACCGGGGAGCTGTTTTTT
>-|TRBJ2-1|TRBV5-4|TRBD1
CASSHRGNEQFF
TGTGCCAGCAGTCACAGGGGCAATGAGCAGTTCTTC